This T cell receptor (beta chain) came from a study of Ad26.COV2.S vaccination and SARS-CoV-2 variants. About the research overall: COV1001, an Ad26.COV2.S trial, supplied this vaccine-arm donor. The study's findings and limits: Vaccine and placebo groups showed comparable non-spike TCR breadth. Among vaccine recipients, spike-specific TCR breadth exceeded that of placebo recipients.

To note about this clone: Antigen: not known.

The table came from immunoSEQ multiplex PCR; TCRdb's copy has only in-frame clones and leaves some out. Here the sample spans fewer than 500,000 clones, 90% being singletons. V dropped 5 bases and J dropped 5 bases, with 12 bases sitting between them. Germline V gene data show CDR1 as SEHNR and CDR2 as FQNEAQ (reference sequence). The CDR3 runs to 13 residues. The treatment here: about 20 received Ad26.COV2.S at low or high dose, single or two shots; about 5 received placebo; per-sample allocation not given. The study sampled participants on day 63 after the first vaccine or placebo injection. The clonotype originates from a person aged 18-60 years who received the Ad26.COV2.S COVID-19 vaccine or a placebo. The J gene is TRBJ1-2, the V gene TRBV7-9; perhaps TRBD1 as D (5 bases). The material sequenced was peripheral blood, taken in a trial of Ad26.COV2.S vaccine versus placebo. CDR3 DNA: TGTGCCAGCAGCGGGGACTTCCAATATGGCTACACCTTC. Translated: CASSGDFQYGYTF.